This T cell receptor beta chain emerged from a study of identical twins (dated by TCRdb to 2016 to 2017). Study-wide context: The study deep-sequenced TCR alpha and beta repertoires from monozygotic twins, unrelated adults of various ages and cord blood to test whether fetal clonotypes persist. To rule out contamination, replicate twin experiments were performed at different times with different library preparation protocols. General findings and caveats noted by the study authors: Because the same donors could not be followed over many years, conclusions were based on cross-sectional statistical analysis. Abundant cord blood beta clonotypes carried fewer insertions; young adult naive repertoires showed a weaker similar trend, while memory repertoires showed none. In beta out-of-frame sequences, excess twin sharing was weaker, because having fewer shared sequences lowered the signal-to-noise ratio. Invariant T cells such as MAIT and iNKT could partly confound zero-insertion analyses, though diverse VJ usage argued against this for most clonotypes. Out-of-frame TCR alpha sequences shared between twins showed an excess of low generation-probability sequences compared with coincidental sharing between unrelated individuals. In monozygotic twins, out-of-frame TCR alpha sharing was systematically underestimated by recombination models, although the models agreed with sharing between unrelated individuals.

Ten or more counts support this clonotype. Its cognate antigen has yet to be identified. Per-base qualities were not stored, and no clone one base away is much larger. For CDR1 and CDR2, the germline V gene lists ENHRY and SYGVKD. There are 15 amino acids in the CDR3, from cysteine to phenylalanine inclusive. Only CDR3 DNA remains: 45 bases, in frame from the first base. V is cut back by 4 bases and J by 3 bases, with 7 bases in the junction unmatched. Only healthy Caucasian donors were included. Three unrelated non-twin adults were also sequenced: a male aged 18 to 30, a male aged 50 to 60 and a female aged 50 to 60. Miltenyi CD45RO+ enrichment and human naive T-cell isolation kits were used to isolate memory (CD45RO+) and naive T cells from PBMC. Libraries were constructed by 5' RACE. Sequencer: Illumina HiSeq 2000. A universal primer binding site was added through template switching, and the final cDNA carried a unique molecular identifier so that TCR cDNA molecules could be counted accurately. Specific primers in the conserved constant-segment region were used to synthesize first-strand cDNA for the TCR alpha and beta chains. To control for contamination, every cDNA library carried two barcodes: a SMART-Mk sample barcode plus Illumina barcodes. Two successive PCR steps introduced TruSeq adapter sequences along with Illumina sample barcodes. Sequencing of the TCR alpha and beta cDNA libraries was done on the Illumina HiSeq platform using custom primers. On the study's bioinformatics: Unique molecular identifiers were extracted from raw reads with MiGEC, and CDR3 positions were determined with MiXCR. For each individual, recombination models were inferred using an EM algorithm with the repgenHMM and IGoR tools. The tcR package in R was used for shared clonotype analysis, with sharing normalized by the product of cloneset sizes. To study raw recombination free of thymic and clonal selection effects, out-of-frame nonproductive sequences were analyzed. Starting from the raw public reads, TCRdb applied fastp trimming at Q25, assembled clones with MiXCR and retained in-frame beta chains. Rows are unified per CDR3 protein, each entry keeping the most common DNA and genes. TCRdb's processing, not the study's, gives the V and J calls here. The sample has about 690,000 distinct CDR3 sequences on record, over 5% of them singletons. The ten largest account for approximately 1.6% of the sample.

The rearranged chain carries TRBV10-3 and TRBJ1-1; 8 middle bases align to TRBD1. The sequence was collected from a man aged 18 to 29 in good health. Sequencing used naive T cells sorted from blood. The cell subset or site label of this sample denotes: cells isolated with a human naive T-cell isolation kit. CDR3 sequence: CAISAKQGDDTEAFF. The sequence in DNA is TGTGCCATCAGTGCCAAACAGGGGGATGACACTGAAGCTTTCTTT.